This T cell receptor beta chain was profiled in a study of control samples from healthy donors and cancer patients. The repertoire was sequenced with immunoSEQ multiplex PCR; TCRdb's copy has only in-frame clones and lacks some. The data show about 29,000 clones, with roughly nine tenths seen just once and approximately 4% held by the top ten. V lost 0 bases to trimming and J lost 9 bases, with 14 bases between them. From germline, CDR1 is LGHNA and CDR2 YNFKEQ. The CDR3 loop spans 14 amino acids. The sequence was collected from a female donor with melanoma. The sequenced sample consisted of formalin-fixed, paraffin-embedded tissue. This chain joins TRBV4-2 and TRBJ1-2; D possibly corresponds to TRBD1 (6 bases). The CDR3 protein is CASSQDQTGPSYTF. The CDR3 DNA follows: TGTGCCAGCAGCCAAGACCAGACAGGTCCCAGCTACACCTTC.